These 16 T cell receptor beta chains originate from one sample sequenced in a study of blood T cell repertoires in COVID-19. TCRdb keeps only in-frame clones here, not all; method: immunoSEQ multiplex PCR. In the table there are 150,000 to 200,000 clones, more than 70% of which are singletons. The sample comprised PBMCs or T cells enriched from blood (not recorded which). These receptors originate from a man aged 35 to 55 who had recovered from COVID-19.

The chain uses TRBV12-5 and TRBJ1-2; 9 bases are a match to TRBD1. Per germline, CDR1 LGHNT and CDR2 FRNRAP. V trimming: 6 bases; J trimming: 6 bases; junction bases outside the gene matches: 8. The CDR3 is 14 amino acids. DNA of the CDR3: TGTGCTAGTGGGCCCGACAGGGGGTCCGATGGCTACACCTTC. Its protein product is CASGPDRGSDGYTF.

The genes are TRBV7-3 and TRBJ2-3; possible D gene TRBD2, 6 bases. The CDR3 length is 16 residues. The germline V gene has CDR1 SGHTA and CDR2 FQGTGA. V dropped 5 bases and J dropped 5 bases, with 20 bases sitting between them. The chain's CDR3 is CASSPGSVIGIDTQYF. CDR3 coding DNA: TGTGCCAGCAGCCCCGGGAGCGTTATCGGGATAGATACGCAGTATTTT. The entire variable domain, with the rest obtained from reference TRBV7-3 and TRBJ2-3, is as follows: GAGVSQTPSNKVTEKGKYVELRCDPISGHTALYWYRQSLGQGPEFLIYFQGTGAADDSGLPNDRFFAVRPEGSVSTLKIQRTERGDSAVYLCASSPGSVIGIDTQYFGPGTRLTVL.

Only one count was recorded for this clone. The rearrangement uses TRBV24-1 and TRBJ2-3, with TRBD1 identical over 10 bases. V trimming: 3 bases; J trimming: 2 bases; junction bases outside the gene matches: 7. Germline CDR1 and CDR2: KGHDR and SFDVKD. The CDR3 totals 17 residues. CDR3 sequence (DNA): TGTGCCACCAGTGATCGTAAGGACAGGGGGAACACAGATACGCAGTATTTT. Translation gives CATSDRKDRGNTDTQYF.

The rearrangement links TRBV19 to TRBJ1-4; 9 bases are a match to TRBD1. Germline-derived CDR1 and CDR2 are LNHDA and SQIVND (reference sequence). V dropped 4 bases and J dropped 7; count of bases not matched to a gene: 7. The CDR3 consists of 15 residues. The CDR3 DNA sequence: TGTGCCAGTAGTAGCGGGGACAGGGAGTTTGAAAAACTGTTTTTT. This translates into CASSSGDREFEKLFF.

The CDR3 nucleotides are TGTGCCAGCAGCTTCGGGACAGCACAAGAGACCCAGTACTTC. Amino acid sequence: CASSFGTAQETQYF. The genes are TRBV5-8 and TRBJ2-5; 7 bases line up with TRBD1. Trimming took 2 bases from V and 2 from J; bases not matched to a gene: 3. CDR3 length: 14 residues. Germline V gives CDR1 SGHTS, CDR2 YDEGEE.

This clone was detected only once. The chain couples TRBV18 to TRBJ2-7; 12 nucleotides agree with TRBD2. J was trimmed by 4 bases and V by 2 bases; bases with no gene match: 3. CDR1 is KGHSH and CDR2 is LQKENI in the germline V gene. The CDR3 is made up of 15 amino acids. The CDR3 here is CASSPASGGAYEQYV. CDR3 DNA: TGTGCCAGCTCACCAGCTAGCGGGGGGGCGTACGAGCAGTACGTC.

V usage is TRBV11-2 and J usage is TRBJ2-5; D is perhaps TRBD1 (6 bases). V shed 2 bases and J shed 2 bases, with 12 bases lying between them. Per germline, CDR1 SGHAT and CDR2 FQNNGV. The CDR3 loop spans 15 amino acids. CDR3 coding DNA: TGTGCCAGCAGCTTATTCCCGGGACAACAAGAGACCCAGTACTTC. Amino acids: CASSLFPGQQETQYF.

This chain links TRBV3-1 (or the pseudogene TRBV3-2) with TRBJ2-3; D is possibly TRBD2 (5 bases). V was trimmed by 1 base and J by 6 bases, leaving 11 bases between them. Germline loops: CDR1 LGHDT, CDR2 YNNKEL (reference sequence). The CDR3 has 14 amino acids. CDR3 DNA sequence: TGTGCCAGCAGCCAAGGAACTAGTGTCGATACGCAGTATTTT. Residues: CASSQGTSVDTQYF.

The V and J genes are TRBV5-6 and TRBJ2-2, with D possibly being TRBD2 (5 bases). Per germline, CDR1 SGHDT and CDR2 YYEEEE. V dropped 1 base and J dropped 2 bases, with 12 bases sitting between them. CDR3 length equals 16 residues. CDR3 region: CASSLFPRDNTGELFF. DNA of the CDR3: TGTGCCAGCAGCTTGTTCCCCCGGGATAACACCGGGGAGCTGTTTTTT.

This clone was observed a single time. This sequence joins TRBV6-5 and TRBJ1-3; D uncertain. In germline, CDR1 is MNHEY, CDR2 SVGAGI. The CDR3 has 14 amino acids. Trimming shortened V by 6 bases and J by 0 bases, and 9 bases separated the two germline ends. CDR3 protein: CASRENLSGNTIYF. The CDR3 coding sequence is TGTGCCAGCAGAGAGAATCTCTCTGGAAACACCATATATTTT.

The V call is TRBV20-1, the J call TRBJ1-2; D may be TRBD1 (5 bases). The V and J ends lost 3 bases and 2 bases respectively, with 13 bases between them. This CDR3 contains 14 residues. Per germline, CDR1 DFQATT and CDR2 SNEGSKA (reference sequence). The CDR3 bases are TGCAGTGCTAGTTTCGGGGGACGGAACTATGGCTACACCTTC. Protein sequence: CSASFGGRNYGYTF.

The rearrangement links TRBV3-1 (or the pseudogene TRBV3-2) to TRBJ1-5, with TRBD1 matching over 8 bases. The CDR3 contains 15 residues. J was trimmed by 4 bases and V by 1 base; bases with no gene match: 3. The germline gives CDR1 LGHDT, CDR2 YNNKEL (reference sequence). The CDR3 coding sequence is TGTGCCAGCAGCCAAGGGGACAGGAGGAATCAGCCCCAGCATTTT. Translation: CASSQGDRRNQPQHF.

The V call is TRBV19, the J call TRBJ1-5; tentatively, D is TRBD1 (5 bases). The CDR3 totals 14 residues. Germline values: CDR1 LNHDA, CDR2 SQIVND (reference sequence). V lost 0 bases, J lost 4 bases, and 7 bases lay in between. Written as DNA, the CDR3 is TGTGCCAGTAGTATAGAACGGGGGAATCAGCCCCAGCATTTT. Protein sequence: CASSIERGNQPQHF.

V gene TRBV9 combines with J gene TRBJ2-3; 10 positions agree with TRBD1. The CDR3 has 14 residues. J gave up 5 bases and V 2 bases, and 2 bases lay outside the gene matches. CDR1 is SGDLS and CDR2 is YYNGEE in the germline V gene. CDR3 protein: CASSVGQGGDTQYF. For the CDR3, the DNA is TGTGCCAGCAGCGTCGGACAGGGGGGAGATACGCAGTATTTT.

The chain has TRBV6-5 and TRBJ1-2, with D maybe TRBD1 (6 bases). V gave up 5 bases and J gave up 0 bases, with 7 bases separating them. Germline assignment: CDR1 MNHEY and CDR2 SVGAGI. This CDR3 has 13 residues. CDR3 nucleotide sequence: TGTGCCAGCAGTCCAGGGGCTAACTATGGCTACACCTTC. Translation: CASSPGANYGYTF.

The chain carries TRBV2 and TRBJ2-7, with 11 bases fitting TRBD2. The ends lost 6 bases at V and 1 base at J; junction bases unmatched: 8. Germline CDR1 SNHLY, CDR2 FYNNEI. CDR3 length: 16 residues. CDR3 nucleotides: TGTGCCAGCAGCGGACTAGCGGGTCTAAGGTCCTACGAGCAGTACGTC. The encoded protein is CASSGLAGLRSYEQYV.